The rows below give T cell receptor beta chains drawn from one sample of a study of patients and donors after allogeneic stem cell transplantation. One entry per CDR3 protein, called by TCRdb with MiXCR from the RT-PCR reads. The top ten hold roughly 10% of the sample, which has roughly 200,000 distinct CDR3 sequences, over 30% seen once. Sample: blood, either unsorted or a sorted T cell fraction (not recorded which). These receptors originate from a human donor who was either an allogeneic HSCT recipient or a stem cell or donor lymphocyte infusion donor (not recorded which). It is not recorded whose cells these are; they may come from a transplant donor. Each CDR3 is given with its conserved first and last residue. The D gene is left open where the match is weak. Rows may omit the clone size; those that give it use once, few, many or a size class.

J: TRBJ1-2
V: TRBV7-2
D: NA
size: NA
DNA: TGTGCCAGCAGCTTTCGGCAGATGAGGGGCGGTGGCTACACCTTC
CDR3: CASSFRQMRGGGYTF

J: TRBJ1-4
V: TRBV5-1
D: TRBD1
size: once
DNA: TGCGCCAGCAGACCCGGGACAGGGGGTGAAAAACTGTTTTTT
CDR3: CASRPGTGGEKLFF

J: TRBJ1-2
V: TRBV28
D: NA
size: few
DNA: TGTGCCAGCAGTTACTCCCGCGTGGTGTACTATGGCTACACCTTC
CDR3: CASSYSRVVYYGYTF

J: TRBJ1-1
V: TRBV6-5
D: NA
size: few
DNA: TGTGCCAGCAGTTACTTACATGGGACCATGAACACTGAAGCTTTCTTT
CDR3: CASSYLHGTMNTEAFF

J: TRBJ1-5
V: TRBV3-1
D: NA
size: few
DNA: TGTGCCAGCAGCCAAGTCAATCAGCCCCAGCATTTT
CDR3: CASSQVNQPQHF

J: TRBJ2-6
V: TRBV12-3/TRBV12-4
D: NA
size: NA
DNA: TGTGCCAGCAGTTTATGGGGGCTTGGGGCCAACGTCCTGACTTTC
CDR3: CASSLWGLGANVLTF

J: TRBJ2-4
V: TRBV13
D: NA
size: few
DNA: TGTGCCAGCAGCTTAAAGTGGTTAGCCAAAAACATTCAGTACTTC
CDR3: CASSLKWLAKNIQYF

J: TRBJ1-4
V: TRBV20-1
D: TRBD1
size: few
DNA: TGCAGTGCTCTTAGACAGGGGAGTCAAAAACTGTTTTTT
CDR3: CSALRQGSQKLFF

J: TRBJ1-5
V: TRBV20-1
D: NA
size: NA
DNA: TGCAGTGCTAGAGTTCCGGGGCTAGGGAACAATCAGCCCCAGCATTTT
CDR3: CSARVPGLGNNQPQHF

J: TRBJ1-5
V: TRBV6-6
D: TRBD1
size: few
DNA: TGTGCCAGCAGTCGACAGGGGCTCAATCAGCCCCAGCATTTT
CDR3: CASSRQGLNQPQHF

J: TRBJ1-1
V: TRBV5-5
D: NA
size: few
DNA: TGTGCCAGCAGCTTCGTGGCAGGATCCATGAACACTGAAGCTTTCTTT
CDR3: CASSFVAGSMNTEAFF

J: TRBJ1-5
V: TRBV7-2
D: NA
size: many
DNA: TGTGCCAGCAGCCCTAAGGGTCGGACCCCCAATCAGCCCCAGCATTTT
CDR3: CASSPKGRTPNQPQHF